This section outlines one TCR beta chain sequence together with its context. The antigen it binds to is not known. Qualities for individual bases were not recorded, and no much larger clone is one base off. The library was obtained by the immunoSEQ multiplex PCR assay. For the multiplex PCR, a mixture combining 60 forward primers for TCR Vbeta segments and 13 reverse primers for TCR Jbeta segments was used. A multiplex PCR assay on genomic DNA amplified the CDR3 region of rearranged TCR beta genes. The Illumina HiSeq System was used to sequence the amplified TCR beta libraries as 87-base-pair reads. As for how the authors treated the data: Across the 670 or so repertoires, a later analysis counted 60 million to 90 million unique TCR beta chains, approximately 12 million of which were shared by at least two donors. Raw reads were error-corrected and collapsed into unique sequences by a nearest-neighbor algorithm in which closely related sequences were merged to remove PCR and sequencing errors. V, D and J gene segments were assigned by aligning CDR3 sequences to IMGT reference sequences. For a sequence to be retained, a match of at least six nucleotides was required to both a V gene segment and a J gene segment. A rearrangement was called productive if the CDR3 had no stop codons and remained in frame with V and J, and every other rearrangement was called non-productive. Following IMGT convention, CDR3 was defined as the stretch from the second conserved V-encoded cysteine up to the conserved J-encoded phenylalanine. The earlier analysis of about 610 of the donors excluded any sequence lacking an unambiguous match to a single V gene segment. In an earlier analysis of some 590 of the donors, V segments were called functional above 56.7% productive rearrangements and were called segregating when the between-donor standard deviation exceeded 5%. A statistical classification framework was built to diagnose cytomegalovirus status from the catalog of TCR beta chain sequences. In a later analysis, V and J genes were assigned by comparing TCR nucleotide sequences against IMGT/GENE-DB human TR gene sequences. In a later analysis, CDR3 sequences and most-parsimonious VDJ recombination scenarios were assigned using the TCRdist pipeline. In a later analysis, every TCR beta chain was defined by the combination of its CDR3 amino acid sequence and its V-gene family, and reads without a unique V-gene family were dropped. A later analysis removed 450 to 600 highly shared, low-generation-probability nucleotide sequences to deal with suspected cross-contamination and a sequencing artifact. A later analysis calculated a clonal expansion index for each public chain from normalized within-repertoire ranks of inferred template counts. Generation probabilities in a later analysis came from a VDJ recombination model fitted to out-of-frame rearrangements, and those results were checked against IGoR. A later analysis scored TCR-TCR, TCR-HLA and TCR-CMV co-occurrence with hypergeometric tests, applying a repertoire-size bias correction to TCR pairs. A later analysis estimated false discovery rates by permuting HLA or CMV assignments 20 times. In a later analysis, co-occurring TCRs were grouped with DBSCAN, and TCRdist sequence similarity was added when clustering was performed within HLA-allele-positive subsets. Co-occurrence clustering excluded repertoires with fewer than 30,000 or more than 120,000 public chains, plus five with anomalous nucleotide sharing. Here the immuneACCESS table is served through TCRdb, limited to in-frame sequences with V and J called. Missing clones are a known gap in these copies; in checked studies unresolved V genes cover under half, and the rest lacks a known reason. Clone size and the V and J calls come from that table; the DNA yielded D and trimming. The sample table holds 140,000 to 150,000 clones, of which about 75% were seen once. The ten largest clones capture roughly 6.6% of the sample.

The cohort comprised fewer than 750 healthy bone marrow donors. All cohort members were sampled while nominally healthy, although unrecorded immune exposures were likely present. The donor tested CMV seronegative, placing the donor among the 350 or so seronegative members of the cohort. A peripheral blood sample was collected from each donor, and TCR beta sequencing was performed on peripheral blood mononuclear cells. Genomic DNA extraction from the blood cell samples was performed with the Qiagen DNeasy Blood Extraction Kit. This record belongs to a study of cytomegalovirus exposure and HLA in healthy donors (dated 2017 in TCRdb). With respect to the entire study: An earlier analysis of 587 of the donors reported around 280 Gb of sequence data and 117 million unique TCR beta sequences obtained from about 179 million T cells. Roughly 320 gigabases of sequencing data and roughly 81 million unique TCR sequences made up an early release that covered some 640 HLA-typed donors. The genetic ancestry cluster associated with self-reported Caucasian donors included about 84% of the approximately 400 genotyped donors. The study was designed to test whether signatures of past pathogen exposure could be identified by cataloging public T cell receptors. Using immunosequencing, the study profiled T cell repertoires from 666 subjects and related those repertoires to cytomegalovirus serostatus. A separate validation cohort of roughly 110 different subjects was used in addition to the roughly 720-subject first cohort. High-throughput TCR immunosequencing, statistical association of individual TCRs with disease status, and machine learning were combined to predict cytomegalovirus infection status. A later analysis re-examined previously published TCR beta repertoires from just over 650 donors and added high-resolution HLA genotyping to investigate patterns of TCR occurrence. Rather than drawing on any new phenotypic data, the later analysis identified candidate immune exposures from TCR beta sequences and the way those sequences occurred across donors. To decide whether each TCR beta V gene segment behaved as functional or pseudogenic, an earlier analysis of approximately 590 of the donors relied on high-throughput TCR beta sequencing. Donor age, sex, ethnicity and CMV serostatus were collected together with the repertoire data. In a later genetic analysis, genome-wide SNP genotypes for about 55% of the 666 donors were used, and that subset was treated as a discovery cohort. Every discovery cohort repertoire had been produced on one sequencing platform. Both class I and class II loci were covered by HLA typing, at four-digit resolution. Typing coverage varied by locus: about 629-640 donors for A, B, C, DRB1 and DQB1; approximately 500 for DQA1; over 600 for DPA1; roughly 450 for DPB1. Roughly 5 DR-DQ haplotypes were handled as single units for association and clustering, since linkage in the cohort was strong. On average, about 240,000 unique TCR beta nucleotide sequences were sequenced per donor among about 400 genotyped donors of the cohort, with 15% to 20% of those sequences being non-productive. Findings and caveats that apply to the study as a whole: The authors suggested that the approach could potentially be generalized to other disease states and immunological phenotypes. Most TCR sequences were seen in very few donors, while some public TCRs were found in many individuals. A further reported finding was that TCR beta sequences accurately predicted the HLA-A and HLA-B alleles for most subjects in the first cohort. In a later analysis, most CMV-associated TCR beta chains were found to appear HLA-restricted, with HLA associations seemingly driven largely by CMV exposure. The classifier was reported to diagnose cytomegalovirus status with high specificity and sensitivity in both the original cohort and the validation cohort. Because the 87-base-pair reads could not distinguish some IMGT-functional V segments, including TRBV6-2 and TRBV6-3, those segments were excluded. The only immune exposure information available for the cohort was CMV serostatus. Compared with equally common non-associated chains, HLA-associated TCR beta chains in a later analysis were more clonally expanded and had lower generation probabilities. Because some donors lacked HLA typing at each locus, the association tests relied only on the typed subset. Compared with the roughly 720-donor mean, donors in an Asian-associated ancestry cluster had fewer N-insertions in productive TCRs, according to a later genetic analysis. In a later analysis, several top co-occurrence clusters were reported to appear linked to parvovirus B19, influenza, CMV and Epstein-Barr virus. The study gave a list of 150 to 200 TCR beta chains associated with cytomegalovirus. A cluster of highly shared sequence variants was judged likely to be a technical artifact of the sequencing pipeline. A later analysis associated about 17,000 TCR beta sequences with specific HLA alleles at a false discovery rate of 0.05. Correlated functional status among segregating V segments might be attributable to linkage disequilibrium, but an unknown experimental factor could not be ruled out. Assigning TCR associations to individual alleles was difficult when HLA alleles, especially DR and DQ, strongly co-occurred. In vitro tests confirmed that a few of the cytomegalovirus-associated TCR beta chains recognize cytomegalovirus antigens. The earlier analysis of 587 of the donors excluded some 16 rarely observed V segments, including chromosome 9 orphons, because counts were too low. In a later genetic analysis, a missense DCLRE1C variant was associated with V-gene and J-gene trimming of TCR beta chains, and the association was replicated in an independent cohort. An earlier analysis of several hundred of the donors showed that most TCR beta V segments appeared in productive rearrangements either about 87% or about 30% of the time, which broadly matched IMGT annotations. The presence/absence analyses assumed that sequencing depth was roughly uniform across donors, and that assumption may not be true. In a later analysis, TCR association rates were found to vary across HLA loci, with the most associated TCRs seen for DRB1 alleles and the fewest for HLA-C alleles. The cohort was sequenced for TCR beta chains only, and without alpha or paired-chain data the features that could be detected were limited.

From its cysteine to its phenylalanine, the CDR3 spans 21 amino acids. CDR3 DNA only is kept here, 63 bases in frame from base 1. Looking up the germline V gene (reference sequence) yields CDR1 MNHEY and CDR2 SMNVEV. Here V drops 2 bases and J drops 0 bases, and the junction holds 14 bases not matched to any gene. The origin of this receptor is a man aged 25 to 45 in good health and CMV-seronegative. The chain is assembled from TRBV27 and TRBJ2-3, with 13 bases matching TRBD2. Material: PBMCs. The DNA reads TGTGCCAGCAGTTTAATGGAGGGGACTAGCGGGATTCGAACTAGCACAGATACGCAGTATTTT. The translation is CASSLMEGTSGIRTSTDTQYF.